This passage covers 14 T cell receptor beta chains from one sample sequenced in a study of blood T cells in healthy people across ages (dated by TCRdb to between 2014 and 2017). Library prep was done by 5' RACE. Instrument on record: Illumina HiSeq 2500. A second PCR of roughly 7 to 12 cycles was run with a J-beta primer mix and a sample-barcoded 5' primer. TCRdb reworked the public reads: Q25 trimming with fastp, MiXCR clone assembly, productive beta chains retained. Each CDR3 protein appears once, grouped with its most common genes and DNA. This sample lists about 1.5 million distinct CDR3 sequences; 42% were detected once. The ten largest make up about 3.8% of the sample. Sequencing input: blood. These receptors originate from a woman in her late teens or twenties in good health.

CDR3 in amino acids: CASSTSASGTDTQYF. In DNA, the CDR3 is TGCGCCAGCAGTACCTCGGCCAGTGGAACAGATACGCAGTATTTT. The chain combines TRBV5-1 with TRBJ2-3; D call uncertain. The V gene's germline CDR1 is SGHRS and CDR2 YFSETQ. The length of the CDR3 is 15 residues. V gave up 5 bases and J gave up 3 bases, with 16 bases separating them.

In its sample, this clonotype was seen once. The gene calls are TRBV12-3 or TRBV12-4 and TRBJ1-2, with 7 nucleotides matching TRBD1. V lost 3 bases, J lost 8 bases, and 9 bases stayed unmatched. The CDR3 sequence is 14 residues long. The CDR3 DNA reads TGTGCCAGCAGTTTGGTTGGAGGGACAGACGGCTACACCTTC. Protein sequence: CASSLVGGTDGYTF.

This chain connects TRBV7-9 to TRBJ1-1; D gene uncertain. Germline loops: CDR1 SEHNR, CDR2 FQNEAQ (reference sequence). CDR3 length equals 12 residues. Between the trimmed V and J ends, which lost 7 bases and 7 bases, there was a span of 13 bases. The CDR3 protein is CASTSLRGEAFF. CDR3 sequence (DNA): TGTGCCAGCACCTCGCTTCGGGGTGAAGCTTTCTTT.

This clonotype came up a few times. The chain joins TRBV5-1 to TRBJ1-2, with D perhaps TRBD1 (5 bases). Trimming took off 0 bases at V and 5 bases at J, with 11 bases between the two ends. The length of the CDR3 is 14 residues. Germline V lookup: CDR1 SGHRS, CDR2 YFSETQ. CDR3 in amino acids: CASSLAGTVYGYTF. The CDR3 DNA reads as TGCGCCAGCAGCTTGGCAGGGACCGTGTATGGCTACACCTTC.

V is TRBV29-1 and J is TRBJ2-1, with 7 bases lining up with TRBD2. CDR3 length: 13 amino acids. The V and J ends lost 8 bases and 6 bases, in that order; junction bases with no gene match: 10. Looked up from germline, CDR1 is SQVTM and CDR2 is ANQGSEA. Written as DNA, the CDR3 is TGCAGCACTCGGAGACTAGCCCCCAATGAGCAGTTCTTC. Amino acid sequence: CSTRRLAPNEQFF.

The chain links TRBV6-5 to TRBJ2-3; possibly TRBD2 for D (5 bases). The CDR3 runs 14 residues. Per the germline V gene, CDR1 is MNHEY and CDR2 is SVGAGI. V was clipped by 5 bases and J by 2 bases, with 11 bases between them. In DNA, the CDR3 is TGTGCCAGCAGTGCAAGCGGCACCACAGATACGCAGTATTTT. It is translated as CASSASGTTDTQYF.

The V and J genes are TRBV7-6 and TRBJ1-1; maybe TRBD1 (6 bases). The V and J ends lost 1 base and 3 bases respectively, with 9 bases between them. The CDR3 runs 14 residues. Looked up from germline, CDR1 is SGHVS and CDR2 is FNYEAQ. The CDR3: CASSLERGDTEAFF. CDR3 DNA: TGTGCCAGCAGCTTAGAAAGGGGGGACACTGAAGCTTTCTTT.

The rearrangement uses TRBV5-1 and TRBJ2-1, with 9 bases aligning to TRBD2. From germline, CDR1 is SGHRS and CDR2 YFSETQ. Unmatched junction bases numbered 1, after V lost 0 bases and J lost 0 bases. CDR3 size: 16 residues. The DNA of the CDR3 is TGCGCCAGCAGCTTGGGGACTAGCGCCTCCTACAATGAGCAGTTCTTC. It yields the protein CASSLGTSASYNEQFF.

This clonotype came up once. This chain uses TRBV7-9 with TRBJ1-3, with D possibly being TRBD1 (6 bases). Trimming took 10 bases from V and 2 from J, leaving 15 bases between them. The CDR3 is 14 residues long. Germline V CDR1 and CDR2: SEHNR, FQNEAQ (reference sequence). The DNA for the CDR3 is TGTGCCACTGACGGGGGGCTCGCTGGAAACACCATATATTTT. Protein product: CATDGGLAGNTIYF.

The chain combines TRBV18 with TRBJ1-1; TRBD1 might be the D (6 bases). Germline values: CDR1 KGHSH, CDR2 LQKENI. V lost 4 bases, J lost 3 bases, and 15 bases lay in between. The CDR3 is 15 amino acids. The CDR3 DNA follows: TGTGCCAGCTCACACGGTATGAGGGGGTACACTGAAGCTTTCTTT. Protein: CASSHGMRGYTEAFF.

The chain joins TRBV29-1 to TRBJ1-2, with D possibly being TRBD1 (5 bases). Germline loops: CDR1 SQVTM, CDR2 ANQGSEA. The CDR3 extends over 16 amino acids. V gave up 3 bases and J gave up 0 bases, with 17 bases separating them. The CDR3 sequence is CSVDYDSVTTNYGYTF. The DNA of the CDR3 is TGCAGCGTTGATTATGACAGCGTGACAACTAACTATGGCTACACCTTC.

The chain couples TRBV6-2 or TRBV6-3 to TRBJ1-1; D unclear. The V end lost 2 bases, the J end lost 1 base, and 17 bases lay between the germline ends. The CDR3 consists of 17 residues. In germline, CDR1 is MNHEY, CDR2 SVGEGT. The CDR3 sequence is CASSYIRGRHGNTEAFF. CDR3 sequence (DNA): TGTGCCAGCAGTTACATCCGGGGTCGCCATGGGAACACTGAAGCTTTCTTT.

This clonotype was counted ten times or more. CDR3 sequence (DNA): TGTGCCAGCAGTGAGCGGGAGTACAATGAGCAGTTCTTC. Translated, it gives CASSEREYNEQFF. The J gene is TRBJ2-1, the V gene TRBV6-4; 7 nucleotides match TRBD2. Germline CDR1 reads MRHNA; CDR2 reads SNTAGT. V lost 3 bases, J lost 4 bases, and 0 bases stayed unmatched. The length of the CDR3 is 13 residues.

This clonotype appeared a few times. The gene calls are TRBV13 and TRBJ2-1; 9 nucleotides agree with TRBD2. Germline V lookup: CDR1 PRHDT, CDR2 FYEKMQ (reference sequence). The V and J ends lost 7 bases and 9 bases, in that order; junction bases with no gene match: 13. The CDR3 spans 15 residues. This chain's CDR3 is CASTLSGRGGGEQFF. Written as DNA, the CDR3 is TGTGCCAGCACCCTTAGCGGGAGAGGTGGTGGTGAGCAGTTCTTC.